This T cell receptor beta chain stems from a study of blood T cell repertoires in COVID-19. On the study more broadly: Donors in the United States, Italy and Spain gave samples during acute or convalescent COVID-19. Nucleic acid was either cDNA or gDNA, and it came from T cells, B-cell-depleted T cells, or PBMCs.

The CDR3 consists of 13 residues. Germline-derived CDR1 and CDR2 are MNHEY and SVGAGI. V lost 0 bases, J lost 8 bases, and 7 bases lay in between. In the study's own analysis: Amplification of reference gene primers was used by the study to estimate nucleated cell counts. Using immunoSEQ multiplex PCR, the repertoire was profiled, and TCRdb retains in-frame clones only, with some absent. V, J and clone size reflect that table, while D and trimming were determined from the DNA. Of 90,000 to 100,000 clones listed, about 86% are singletons. The sequenced material came from peripheral blood. The TCR originated in an elderly man with acute or convalescent COVID-19. The rearrangement uses TRBV6-5 and TRBJ1-4, with D possibly TRBD1 on 5 matching bases. CDR3 nucleotide sequence: TGTGCCAGCAGTTACTCGACAGTAGAAAAACTGTTTTTT. It is translated as CASSYSTVEKLFF.